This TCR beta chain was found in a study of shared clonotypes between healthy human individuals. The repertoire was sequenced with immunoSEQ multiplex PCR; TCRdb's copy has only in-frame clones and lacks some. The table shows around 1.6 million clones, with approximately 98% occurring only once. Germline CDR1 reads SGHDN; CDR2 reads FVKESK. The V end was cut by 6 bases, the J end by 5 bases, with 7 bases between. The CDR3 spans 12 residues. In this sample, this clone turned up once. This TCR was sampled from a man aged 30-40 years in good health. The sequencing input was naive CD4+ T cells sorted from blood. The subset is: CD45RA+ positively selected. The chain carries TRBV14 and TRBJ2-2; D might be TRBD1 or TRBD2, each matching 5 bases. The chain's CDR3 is CASSWGTGELFF. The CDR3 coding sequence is TGTGCCAGCAGTTGGGGGACCGGGGAGCTGTTTTTT.